The rows below give T cell receptor beta chains drawn from one sample of a study of regulatory and conventional T cells in RAG deficiency. The assay was immunoSEQ multiplex PCR, and TCRdb's table has in-frame clones only and misses some. The sample records almost 35,000 clones, 76% being singletons. The same sample was also studied in work on regulatory T cells.

The source material was CD4+ effector T cells sorted from blood. The source is a human donor in good health. The CDR3 runs from the conserved cysteine through the conserved F or W. Fields, in order: V gene, clone size, J gene, D gene, CDR3 protein, CDR3 DNA. D genes are given only for firm matches. Only some rows state a clone size, as once, few, many or a class for expanded clones.

V: TRBV2
size: -
J: TRBJ1-5
D: -
CDR3: CASSSQGANSNQPQHF
DNA: TGTGCCAGCTCATCCCAGGGCGCTAATAGCAATCAGCCCCAGCATTTT

V: TRBV27
size: once
J: TRBJ1-2
D: -
CDR3: CASRSYGQNFYGYTF
DNA: TGTGCCAGCAGATCCTACGGACAGAATTTCTATGGCTACACCTTC

V: TRBV19
size: few
J: TRBJ1-2
D: -
CDR3: CASSILTGGVNYGYTF
DNA: TGTGCCAGTAGTATATTAACAGGTGGAGTAAACTATGGCTACACCTTC

V: TRBV25-1
size: few
J: TRBJ1-6
D: -
CDR3: CASSESGSPLHF
DNA: TGTGCCAGCAGTGAATCTGGTTCACCCCTCCACTTT

V: TRBV5-4
size: few
J: TRBJ1-6
D: -
CDR3: CASRPLRGNSPLHF
DNA: TGTGCCAGCAGACCCCTCCGGGGAAATTCACCCCTCCACTTT

V: TRBV6-5
size: -
J: TRBJ2-3
D: -
CDR3: CASQATDTQYF
DNA: TGTGCCAGCCAAGCAACAGATACGCAGTATTTT

V: TRBV5-1
size: -
J: TRBJ2-5
D: TRBD2
CDR3: CASTGPAGGLVETQYF
DNA: TGCGCCAGCACCGGCCCGGCGGGGGGGTTAGTAGAGACCCAGTACTTC

V: TRBV15
size: -
J: TRBJ1-5
D: -
CDR3: CATSRDQQPQHF
DNA: TGTGCCACCAGCAGAGATCAGCAGCCCCAGCATTTT

V: TRBV11-3
size: -
J: TRBJ1-1
D: -
CDR3: CASSYRENTEAFF
DNA: TGTGCCAGCAGCTACAGGGAGAACACTGAAGCTTTCTTT

V: TRBV6-5
size: -
J: TRBJ1-2
D: TRBD1
CDR3: CASSNGQGLGGYTF
DNA: TGTGCCAGCAGTAACGGACAGGGGTTGGGTGGCTACACCTTC

V: TRBV19
size: once
J: TRBJ2-7
D: -
CDR3: CASSIHQGGAYEQYF
DNA: TGTGCCAGTAGTATCCATCAGGGGGGGGCCTACGAGCAGTACTTC

V: TRBV11-2
size: -
J: TRBJ1-4
D: -
CDR3: CASSPLKEQKLFF
DNA: TGTGCCAGCAGCCCCCTGAAGGAGCAAAAACTGTTTTTT

V: TRBV2
size: few
J: TRBJ2-1
D: TRBD2
CDR3: CASSLAGRYNEQFF
DNA: TGTGCCAGCAGTTTAGCGGGGCGATACAATGAGCAGTTCTTC

V: TRBV2
size: -
J: TRBJ1-5
D: TRBD1
CDR3: CASSVGTGELGNQPQHF
DNA: TGTGCCAGCAGTGTAGGGACAGGGGAATTGGGCAATCAGCCCCAGCATTTT

V: TRBV10-2
size: once
J: TRBJ2-7
D: -
CDR3: CASRGGGSHYEQYF
DNA: TGCGCCAGCAGGGGTGGAGGTTCTCACTACGAGCAGTACTTC

V: TRBV27
size: -
J: TRBJ2-2
D: TRBD2
CDR3: CASHRGGRAGELFF
DNA: TGTGCCAGTCACCGGGGGGGCCGGGCCGGGGAGCTGTTTTTT

V: TRBV6-5
size: -
J: TRBJ2-5
D: -
CDR3: CASSPGPPPETQYF
DNA: TGTGCCAGCAGTCCGGGACCGCCCCCAGAGACCCAGTACTTC

V: TRBV7-9
size: few
J: TRBJ1-1
D: -
CDR3: CASSLRQQNTEAFF
DNA: TGTGCCAGCAGCTTAAGGCAGCAGAACACTGAAGCTTTCTTT

V: TRBV27
size: -
J: TRBJ1-5
D: -
CDR3: CASSPIFWWRGNQPQHF
DNA: TGTGCCAGCAGCCCGATTTTCTGGTGGAGGGGTAATCAGCCCCAGCATTTT

V: TRBV5-4
size: -
J: TRBJ2-1
D: -
CDR3: CASSSDSTLPFF
DNA: TGTGCCAGCAGCTCGGACAGTACCCTGCCGTTCTTC

V: TRBV6-4
size: -
J: TRBJ2-5
D: TRBD1
CDR3: CASSADRVRETQYF
DNA: TGTGCCAGCAGTGCGGACAGGGTCAGAGAGACCCAGTACTTC

V: TRBV7-2
size: -
J: TRBJ1-5
D: -
CDR3: CASSWTGVNQPQHF
DNA: TGTGCCAGCAGCTGGACCGGGGTCAATCAGCCCCAGCATTTT

V: TRBV7-2
size: -
J: TRBJ1-2
D: TRBD1
CDR3: CASSLYLAGGIGYGYTF
DNA: TGTGCCAGCAGCTTATATTTGGCAGGGGGCATCGGCTATGGCTACACCTTC

V: TRBV5-4
size: -
J: TRBJ1-1
D: -
CDR3: CASSRGGGDTEAFF
DNA: TGTGCCAGCAGCCGTGGGGGCGGGGACACTGAAGCTTTCTTT

V: TRBV7-9
size: -
J: TRBJ1-2
D: -
CDR3: CASSIDSGYGYTF
DNA: TGTGCCAGCAGCATCGACAGCGGCTATGGCTACACCTTC

V: TRBV5-1
size: -
J: TRBJ1-2
D: TRBD1
CDR3: CASSNGGGGYGYTF
DNA: TGCGCCAGCAGTAACGGAGGGGGCGGATATGGCTACACCTTC

V: TRBV5-1
size: -
J: TRBJ2-5
D: TRBD2
CDR3: CASSPLAGGPETQYF
DNA: TGCGCCAGCAGCCCGCTAGCGGGGGGGCCGGAGACCCAGTACTTC

V: TRBV2
size: -
J: TRBJ1-2
D: -
CDR3: CASSVPGASSYGYTF
DNA: TGTGCCAGCAGTGTCCCAGGAGCCTCTTCCTATGGCTACACCTTC

V: TRBV4-1
size: once
J: TRBJ1-4
D: -
CDR3: CASSHADRNLEKLFF
DNA: TGCGCCAGCAGCCATGCCGACAGGAACCTCGAAAAACTGTTTTTT

V: TRBV29-1
size: -
J: TRBJ1-2
D: -
CDR3: CSVVQGTNYGYTF
DNA: TGCAGCGTTGTTCAGGGGACCAACTATGGCTACACCTTC

V: TRBV7-2
size: -
J: TRBJ1-1
D: TRBD1
CDR3: CASSFQGAGTEAFF
DNA: TGTGCCAGCAGTTTTCAGGGGGCTGGGACTGAAGCTTTCTTT

V: TRBV30
size: once
J: TRBJ1-2
D: TRBD1
CDR3: CAWSEDRLANYGYTF
DNA: TGTGCCTGGAGTGAGGACAGGTTAGCTAACTATGGCTACACCTTC

V: TRBV5-4
size: -
J: TRBJ2-3
D: TRBD2
CDR3: CASSWTAGGTDTQYF
DNA: TGTGCCAGCAGCTGGACAGCGGGGGGCACAGATACGCAGTATTTT

V: TRBV5-6
size: -
J: TRBJ1-5
D: TRBD1
CDR3: CASSLIGTATQPQHF
DNA: TGTGCCAGCAGCTTGATCGGGACAGCAACCCAGCCCCAGCATTTT

V: TRBV27
size: once
J: TRBJ2-3
D: -
CDR3: CASSLGGLGTDTQYF
DNA: TGTGCCAGCAGTTTGGGGGGCCTTGGCACAGATACGCAGTATTTT

V: TRBV19
size: few
J: TRBJ1-2
D: TRBD1
CDR3: CASSKNGQGANYGYTF
DNA: TGTGCCAGTTCGAAAAACGGACAGGGGGCGAACTATGGCTACACCTTC

V: TRBV7-6
size: -
J: TRBJ1-4
D: -
CDR3: CASSLDPATNEKLFF
DNA: TGTGCCAGCAGCTTGGACCCTGCAACTAATGAAAAACTGTTTTTT

V: TRBV30
size: once
J: TRBJ1-1
D: TRBD1
CDR3: CAWSQQGALGTEAFF
DNA: TGTGCCTGGAGTCAACAGGGGGCGCTGGGCACTGAAGCTTTCTTT

V: TRBV5-1
size: -
J: TRBJ1-3
D: -
CDR3: CASSLSGEGNTIYF
DNA: TGCGCCAGCAGCTTGTCTGGGGAGGGAAACACCATATATTTT

V: TRBV7-2
size: -
J: TRBJ1-1
D: -
CDR3: CASSLLRTEAFF
DNA: TGTGCCAGCAGCTTACTGAGGACTGAAGCTTTCTTT

V: TRBV6-5
size: -
J: TRBJ2-7
D: -
CDR3: CASTPGGQFYEQYF
DNA: TGTGCCAGCACACCCGGGGGACAGTTCTACGAGCAGTACTTC

V: TRBV19
size: -
J: TRBJ2-1
D: -
CDR3: CASSIERYNEQFF
DNA: TGTGCCAGTAGTATTGAGAGATACAATGAGCAGTTCTTC

V: TRBV5-6
size: -
J: TRBJ2-7
D: TRBD2
CDR3: CASSRKTTSGVSYEQYF
DNA: TGTGCCAGCAGCCGAAAGACGACTAGCGGGGTCTCCTACGAGCAGTACTTC

V: TRBV5-1
size: -
J: TRBJ2-3
D: -
CDR3: CASSWTRGTDTQYF
DNA: TGCGCCAGCAGCTGGACACGGGGCACAGATACGCAGTATTTT

V: TRBV5-4
size: -
J: TRBJ2-5
D: -
CDR3: CASSLSKGETQYF
DNA: TGTGCCAGCAGCTTGTCCAAGGGGGAGACCCAGTACTTC

V: TRBV12-2
size: -
J: TRBJ1-2
D: -
CDR3: CASRLADVTAIYGYTF
DNA: TGTGCAAGTCGCTTAGCTGACGTGACAGCGATTTATGGCTACACCTTC